This TCR beta chain comes out of a study of identical twins. General study findings and limits: Within cord blood, abundant beta clonotypes carried fewer insertions, but memory repertoires showed no such trend.

This clonotype has a handful of counts. Its matching antigen is unknown. TCRdb analysed the 5' RACE reads with MiXCR anew, one entry per CDR3 protein. The repertoire consists of 250,000 to 300,000 distinct CDR3 sequences, with 8.5% to 9.5% occurring once and the leading ten covering roughly 6.4%. Every sampled donor was Caucasian and healthy. Trimming pared 6 bases from V and 5 bases from J, leaving 11 bases between. In germline, CDR1 is MNHEY, CDR2 SVGAGI. The CDR3 extends over 12 amino acids. The data also belong to a second study, concerning yellow fever vaccine responses in identical twins. From that second work: Convergence reportedly seemed to mark part of the twins' vaccine T cell response, with personalization marking the rest.

What was sequenced was CD8+ T cells sorted from blood. The sequence derives from a woman aged 18-35 years in good health. The chain links TRBV6-5 to TRBJ2-7, with D possibly TRBD1 on 5 matching bases. The CDR3 DNA follows: TGTGCCAGCAGCGACAGCTGGGACGAGCAGTACTTC. Residues: CASSDSWDEQYF.